The TCR beta chain under discussion was sequenced for a study of cytomegalovirus exposure and HLA in healthy donors. Study results and limitations: Whilst most TCR sequences proved rare, a subset of public TCRs occurred across many donors. When analyzed later, a missense DCLRE1C variant was found to be linked to TCR beta V- and J-gene trimming. In a later analysis, several top co-occurrence clusters appeared linked to parvovirus B19, influenza, CMV and Epstein-Barr virus.

Germline V gene lookup returns CDR1 MNHNS and CDR2 SASEGT. The CDR3 has 13 residues. V was cut by 4 bases and J by 7 bases, with 10 bases left in between. The PCR made use of 60 Vbeta and 13 Jbeta primers. Using immunoSEQ multiplex PCR, the repertoire was profiled, and TCRdb retains in-frame clones only, with some absent. The profile shows 150,000 or so clones, 70% to 90% of them singletons. As regards this clone: Its antigen remains unidentified.

The sequenced material came from PBMCs. This TCR came from a woman aged 40 to 50 in good health and CMV-seropositive. The chain uses TRBV6-1 and TRBJ2-2, with a possible D match to TRBD1 (6 bases). The CDR3: CASSGLGGGELFF. The CDR3 coding sequence is TGTGCCAGCAGTGGCCTAGGGGGCGGGGAGCTGTTTTTT.